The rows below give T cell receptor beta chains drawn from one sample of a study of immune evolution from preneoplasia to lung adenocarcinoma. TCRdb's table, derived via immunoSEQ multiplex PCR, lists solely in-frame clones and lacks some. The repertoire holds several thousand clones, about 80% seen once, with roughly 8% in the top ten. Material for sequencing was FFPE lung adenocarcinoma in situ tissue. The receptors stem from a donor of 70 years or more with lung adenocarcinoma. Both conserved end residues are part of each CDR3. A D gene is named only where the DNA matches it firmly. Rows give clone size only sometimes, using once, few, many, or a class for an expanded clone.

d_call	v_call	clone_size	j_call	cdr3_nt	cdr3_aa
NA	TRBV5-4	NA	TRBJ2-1	TGTGCCAGCAGCGGGCCAGGCTCTAATACCAATGAGCAGTTCTTC	CASSGPGSNTNEQFF
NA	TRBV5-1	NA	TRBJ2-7	TGCGCCAGCAGCTTGGAGGGTCGGTCCTACGAGCAGTACTTC	CASSLEGRSYEQYF
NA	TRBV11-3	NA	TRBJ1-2	TGTGCCAGCAGCGCCAACAGGGCTGGCTATGGCTACACCTTC	CASSANRAGYGYTF
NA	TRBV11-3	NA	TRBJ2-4	TGTGCCAGCAGCGAAGGGGGGTCGATGAGAGCCAAAAACATTCAGTACTTC	CASSEGGSMRAKNIQYF
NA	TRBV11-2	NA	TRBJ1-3	TGTGCCAGCAGCTTAGTTGGGAGCTCTGGAAACACCATATATTTT	CASSLVGSSGNTIYF
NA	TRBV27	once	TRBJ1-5	TGTGCCAGCAGCCCCCTGCGTACGGGCTCTTGGGCCCAGCATTTT	CASSPLRTGSWAQHF
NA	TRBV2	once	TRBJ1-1	TGTGCCAGCAATCAGGAACCGAACACTGAAGCTTTCTTT	CASNQEPNTEAFF
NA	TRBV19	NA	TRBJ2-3	TGTGCCAGTAGTGCCGGGGCCACAGATACGCAGTATTTT	CASSAGATDTQYF
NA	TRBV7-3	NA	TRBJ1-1	TGTGCCAGCAGTCTACAGGGTAACACTGAAGCTTTCTTT	CASSLQGNTEAFF
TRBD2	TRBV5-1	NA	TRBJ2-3	TGCGCCACCCGAAACCTAGCGGGAGGAACAGATACGCAGTATTTT	CATRNLAGGTDTQYF
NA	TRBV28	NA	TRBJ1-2	TGTGCCACCGACGACGGCCCGGGCTACACCTTC	CATDDGPGYTF
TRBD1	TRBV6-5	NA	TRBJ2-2	TGTGCCAGCAGGTCCGGACAGGGAGCGACCGGGGAGCTGTTTTTT	CASRSGQGATGELFF
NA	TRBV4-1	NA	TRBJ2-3	TGCGCCAGCAGCCAAGACTCTAATCTGGCTAGCGCCGGCACAGATACGCAGTATTTT	CASSQDSNLASAGTDTQYF
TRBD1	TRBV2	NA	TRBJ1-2	TGTGCCAGCAGCGAAATCCCGGGACAGGGGACAGGAGGCTACACCTTC	CASSEIPGQGTGGYTF
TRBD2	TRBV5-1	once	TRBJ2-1	TGCGCCAGCAGCTTTGCGGGACTAGCGGGTTACAATGAGCAGTTCTTC	CASSFAGLAGYNEQFF
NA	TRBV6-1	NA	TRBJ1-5	TGTGCCAGCAGTCCCGCCTTCCCAAATCAGCCCCAGCATTTT	CASSPAFPNQPQHF
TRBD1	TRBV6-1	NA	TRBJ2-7	TGTGCCAGCAGGATATGGACAGGACCCTACGAGCAGTACTTC	CASRIWTGPYEQYF
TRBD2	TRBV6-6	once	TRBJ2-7	TGTGCCAGCAGAACGACTAGCGGGGGAATCTACGAGCAGTACTTC	CASRTTSGGIYEQYF
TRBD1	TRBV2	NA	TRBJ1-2	TGTGCCAGCAGCCTACAGGGGGGCTATGGCTACACCTTC	CASSLQGGYGYTF
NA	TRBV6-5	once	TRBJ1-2	TGTGCCAGCAGTTACAGGGGTAGTCCCGATGGCTACACCTTC	CASSYRGSPDGYTF
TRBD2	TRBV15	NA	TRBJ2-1	TGTGCCACCAGCAGAGATGAGACTAGCGGGAGGGACTACAATGAGCAGTTCTTC	CATSRDETSGRDYNEQFF
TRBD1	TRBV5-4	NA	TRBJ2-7	TGTGCCAGCAGGGGGGGACAGGGGTCCTACGAGCAGTACTTC	CASRGGQGSYEQYF
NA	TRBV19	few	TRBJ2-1	TGTGCCAGTAGTATCTCCTACAATGAGCAGTTCTTC	CASSISYNEQFF
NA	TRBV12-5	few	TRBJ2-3	TGTGCTAGTGGCAAAGAGGCTGATACGCAGTATTTT	CASGKEADTQYF
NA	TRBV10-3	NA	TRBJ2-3	TGTGCCATCAGTGAAGGAGGCAGGCGGGACACAGATACGCAGTATTTT	CAISEGGRRDTDTQYF